These 25 T cell receptor beta chains share one sample of origin, sequenced in a study of CD8 T cells in ankylosing spondylitis. Study outcomes and limitations: Typical of ankylosing spondylitis blood, it appeared, was a TCR beta motif of roughly eight highly homologous variants.

TCRdb reanalysed the 5' RACE reads using MiXCR and keeps one entry per CDR3 protein. Among fewer than 400,000 distinct CDR3 sequences listed, around 22% were seen once. Their cognate antigens are unknown. The sample comprised blood, either unsorted or a sorted T cell fraction (not recorded which). These receptors all stem from a male donor with ankylosing spondylitis.

The chain is built from TRBV20-1 and TRBJ2-7; 7 nucleotides line up with TRBD2. The CDR3 is 18 amino acids. Germline CDR1 DFQATT, CDR2 SNEGSKA (reference sequence). The junction had 17 bases not matched to a gene; V was cut back by 1 base and J by 2 bases. CDR3 nucleotides: TGCAGTGCTAGAGGGGCACTAGCGAGTCGTGGGCGGCCCTACGAGCAGTACTTC. Encoded protein: CSARGALASRGRPYEQYF.

This rearrangement joins TRBV19 to TRBJ1-5; D is unresolved. The CDR3 has 15 residues. From germline, CDR1 is LNHDA and CDR2 SQIVND (reference sequence). The V end lost 2 bases, the J end lost 0 bases, and 8 bases lay between the germline ends. DNA for the CDR3: TGTGCCAGTAGTATAATGGCTAATAGCAATCAGCCCCAGCATTTT. Translated: CASSIMANSNQPQHF. The variable domain in full, with the rest retrieved from reference TRBV19 and TRBJ1-5, is DGGITQSPKYLFRKEGQNVTLSCEQNLNHDAMYWYRQDPGQGLRLIYYSQIVNDFQKGDIAEGYSVSREKKESFPLTVTSAQKNPTAFYLCASSIMANSNQPQHFGDGTRLSIL.

The chain is built from TRBV12-3 or TRBV12-4 and TRBJ2-5; 9 bases fit TRBD1. The CDR3 is 16 amino acids. V shed 3 bases, J shed 2 bases, and the junction held 7 bases outside the gene matches. The CDR3 is CASSFRDRDGQETQYF. For the CDR3, the DNA is TGTGCCAGCAGTTTTCGGGACAGGGACGGACAAGAGACCCAGTACTTC.

This clonotype came up a few times. The chain uses TRBV15 and TRBJ2-7, with 8 positions matching TRBD1. The CDR3 extends over 15 amino acids. Germline assignment: CDR1 LNHNV and CDR2 YYDKDF (reference sequence). Trimming cost V 3 bases and J 4 bases; bases outside gene matches: 8. CDR3 amino acids: CATSRARQGFYEQYF. For the CDR3, the DNA is TGTGCCACCAGCAGGGCACGACAGGGGTTTTACGAGCAGTACTTC. The variable domain in full, with the rest retrieved from reference TRBV15 and TRBJ2-7, is DAMVIQNPRYQVTQFGKPVTLSCSQTLNHNVMYWYQQKSSQAPKLLFHYYDKDFNNEADTPDNFQSRRPNTSFCFLDIRSPGLGDTAMYLCATSRARQGFYEQYFGPGTRLTVT.

The V call is TRBV9, the J call TRBJ1-2; D remains ambiguous. This CDR3 contains 14 residues. Germline CDR1 is SGDLS and CDR2 is YYNGEE. V dropped 7 bases and J dropped 1 base, with 14 bases sitting between them. CDR3 residues: CASGNGWGNYGYTF. CDR3 coding DNA: TGTGCCAGCGGGAACGGATGGGGTAACTATGGCTACACCTTC.

The chain uses TRBV20-1 and TRBJ2-1; possible D gene TRBD2, 5 bases. V was cut by 3 bases and J by 4 bases, with 7 bases left in between. CDR1 DFQATT and CDR2 SNEGSKA come from the germline V gene (reference sequence). This CDR3 has 12 residues. Here the CDR3 DNA reads TGCAGTGCTAGTACGGGATACAATGAGCAGTTCTTC. Its protein is CSASTGYNEQFF.

This chain joins TRBV12-3 or TRBV12-4 and TRBJ2-1; D unclear. V lost 3 bases and J lost 4, with 7 bases in between. The CDR3 length is 13 residues. The CDR3 sequence is CASSFRRYNEQFF. CDR3 bases: TGTGCCAGCAGTTTTCGGCGGTACAATGAGCAGTTCTTC.

This clonotype was counted a few times. The gene calls are TRBV13 and TRBJ1-1; no clear D. Germline V gene lookup returns CDR1 PRHDT and CDR2 FYEKMQ (reference sequence). The CDR3 sequence is 12 residues long. V was shortened by 3 bases and J by 5 bases, with 7 bases between the two germline ends. The CDR3, as DNA: TGTGCCAGCAGCTTTCGCCGAACTGAAGCTTTCTTT. Residues: CASSFRRTEAFF.

The J gene is TRBJ2-5, the V gene TRBV6-2 or TRBV6-3; 7 bases map to TRBD1. Germline-derived CDR1 and CDR2 are MNHEY and SVGEGT. The trim removed 6 bases at V and 2 bases at J, leaving 3 bases unmatched. The CDR3 has 13 amino acids. CDR3 residues: CASRGTVQETQYF. CDR3 nucleotides: TGTGCCAGCAGAGGGACAGTGCAAGAGACCCAGTACTTC.

The rearrangement joins TRBV27 to TRBJ2-5; D not resolved. The CDR3 loop spans 14 amino acids. V lost 4 bases to trimming and J lost 1 base, with 10 bases between them. The germline V gene has CDR1 MNHEY and CDR2 SMNVEV (reference sequence). CDR3 residues: CASSSGGSQETQYF. CDR3 DNA sequence: TGTGCCAGCAGTTCAGGTGGGTCCCAAGAGACCCAGTACTTC.

The chain employs TRBV5-4 and TRBJ2-7; TRBD2 matches at 9 bases. After removal of 8 bases from V and 5 bases from J, the junction contained 14 bases not matched to a gene. There are 15 residues in the CDR3. Germline V CDR1 and CDR2: SGHNT, YYREEE (reference sequence). CDR3 bases: TGTGCCAGAGCCGGCCGGCGGGAGGGCCCCCACGAGCAGTACTTC. Protein sequence: CARAGRREGPHEQYF.

The chain recombines TRBV7-2 with TRBJ1-1; unclear D gene. The CDR3 is 13 amino acids. Germline CDR1 reads SGHTA; CDR2 reads FQGNSA. Trimming left V 5 bases short and J 3 bases short, with 10 bases between. This CDR3 reads CASSLGSDTEAFF. Written as DNA, the CDR3 is TGTGCCAGCAGCCTCGGGAGTGACACTGAAGCTTTCTTT.

The chain links TRBV7-2 to TRBJ2-3, with 11 bases fitting TRBD2. Germline V gene lookup returns CDR1 SGHTA and CDR2 FQGNSA. V was pared by 5 bases and J by 5 bases, with 12 bases of the junction left unmatched. CDR3 length: 17 amino acids. CDR3 DNA: TGTGCCAGCAGCAAGCAGACTAGCGGGATAGGGGGAGATACGCAGTATTTT. The encoded protein is CASSKQTSGIGGDTQYF.

This clonotype was counted between two and nine times. The chain employs TRBV12-3 or TRBV12-4 and TRBJ2-1, with 8 nucleotides matching TRBD2. With 6 bases clipped from V and 0 bases from J, the junction kept 4 bases outside the gene matches. The CDR3 is 15 residues long. The DNA for the CDR3 is TGTGCCAGCAGCCATAGCGGGGCCTCCTACAATGAGCAGTTCTTC. Its protein product is CASSHSGASYNEQFF.

The chain carries TRBV29-1 and TRBJ2-3; D may correspond to TRBD1 or TRBD2 (6 bases each). The germline V gene has CDR1 SQVTM and CDR2 ANQGSEA. V gave up 1 base and J gave up 6 bases, with 17 bases separating them. The CDR3 spans 15 residues. The CDR3, as DNA: TGCAGCGTTGAAGGATATCGGGGGACACGGGATACGCAGTATTTT. Residues: CSVEGYRGTRDTQYF.

This clonotype has a count of ten or more. The chain is built from TRBV12-3 or TRBV12-4 and TRBJ1-1; no firm D call. The CDR3 runs 13 residues. V was shortened by 4 bases and J by 1 base, with 7 bases between the two germline ends. The CDR3 region is CASSWTGNTEAFF. In DNA form, the CDR3 reads TGTGCCAGCAGTTGGACCGGGAACACTGAAGCTTTCTTT.

In its sample, this clonotype was seen a few times. The chain links TRBV5-1 to TRBJ2-7, with D unresolved. Trimming left V 2 bases short and J 6 bases short, with 15 bases between. The CDR3 runs to 14 residues. CDR1 and CDR2 from the germline V gene are SGHRS and YFSETQ. Here the CDR3 DNA reads TGCGCCAGCAGCTTAGGGCTAGACCTAGGCGAGCAGTACTTC. This encodes CASSLGLDLGEQYF.

This chain joins TRBV19 and TRBJ2-7; no clear D. The V and J ends lost 0 bases and 2 bases respectively, with 11 bases between them. In germline, CDR1 is LNHDA, CDR2 SQIVND (reference sequence). This CDR3 has 15 residues. This CDR3 reads CASSIDRGRAYEQYF. The CDR3 DNA reads TGTGCCAGTAGTATAGATCGTGGCAGAGCCTACGAGCAGTACTTC.

The chain has TRBV6-2 or TRBV6-3 and TRBJ2-1, with 10 bases matching TRBD1. Trimming removed 6 bases from V and 8 bases from J; junction bases left unmatched: 10. In germline, CDR1 is MNHEY, CDR2 SVGEGT. CDR3 length: 15 amino acids. The CDR3, as DNA: TGTGCCAGCAGACGACCGGGACAGGGGTTTTATGAGCAGTTCTTC. Translated, it gives CASRRPGQGFYEQFF.

The chain uses TRBV28 and TRBJ2-7; 12 nucleotides align to TRBD2. This CDR3 contains 14 residues. Germline V gene sequence: CDR1 MDHEN, CDR2 SYDVKM. With V trimmed by 2 bases and J by 7 bases, 3 bases remained unmatched. The CDR3 bases are TGTGCCAGCAGTTTACGACTAGCGGGAGAAGAGCAGTACTTC. Its translation: CASSLRLAGEEQYF. Combining the CDR3 with reference TRBV28 and TRBJ2-7 gives the whole variable domain DVKVTQSSRYLVKRTGEKVFLECVQDMDHENMFWYRQDPGLGLRLIYFSYDVKMKEKGDIPEGYSVSREKKERFSLILESASTNQTSMYLCASSLRLAGEEQYFGPGTRLTVT.

This clonotype has more than one count but fewer than ten. V usage is TRBV29-1 and J usage is TRBJ2-1, with unresolved D. This CDR3 is built from 12 residues. Per the germline V gene, CDR1 is SQVTM and CDR2 is ANQGSEA. V was trimmed by 0 bases and J by 8 bases, leaving 8 bases between them. The CDR3 DNA reads TGCAGCGTTGAAGAGGCGGAAGATGAGCAGTTCTTC. The encoded protein is CSVEEAEDEQFF.

This clonotype was observed at least ten times. DNA of the CDR3: TGTGCCAGTAGTCCCGGGACAGGGAGCTCCTACGAGCAGTACTTC. Translation: CASSPGTGSSYEQYF. The chain joins TRBV19 to TRBJ2-7; TRBD1 matches at 9 bases. The J segment lost 0 bases and the V segment lost 5 bases, leaving 5 bases of the junction unmatched. CDR3 length: 15 amino acids. Germline-derived CDR1 and CDR2 are LNHDA and SQIVND (reference sequence).

The chain couples TRBV29-1 to TRBJ1-5; perhaps TRBD1 as D (5 bases). The V end was cut by 4 bases, the J end by 0 bases, with 19 bases between. The CDR3 extends over 17 amino acids. Germline-derived CDR1 and CDR2 are SQVTM and ANQGSEA. DNA of the CDR3: TGCAGCGTTGTAGAGGACGATGGGGGTTATAGCAATCAGCCCCAGCATTTT. It encodes CSVVEDDGGYSNQPQHF.

The J gene is TRBJ1-2, the V gene TRBV14; TRBD1 is a possible D gene (6 bases). The CDR3 is made up of 15 amino acids. The germline V gene has CDR1 SGHDN and CDR2 FVKESK. V was cut by 3 bases and J by 4 bases, with 15 bases left in between. The CDR3 sequence is CASSQGTGRTYGYTF. The CDR3 DNA reads TGTGCCAGCAGCCAGGGCACAGGGCGAACCTATGGCTACACCTTC.

This clonotype was observed a few times. The chain combines TRBV6-5 with TRBJ2-7; TRBD2 matches at 8 bases. CDR3 size: 18 residues. V shed 2 bases and J 2 bases; nucleotides not matched to a gene: 14. Germline CDR1 reads MNHEY; CDR2 reads SVGAGI. In nucleotides, the CDR3 is TGTGCCAGCAGTTACCAATCTGGGGCAGCGGGAGTCCCCTACGAGCAGTACTTC. Protein: CASSYQSGAAGVPYEQYF.